This T cell receptor beta chain originates from a study of blood T cell repertoires in COVID-19. Overall study context: Sites across the United States, Italy and Spain contributed samples from acute and convalescent COVID-19. In each case, the material was cDNA or gDNA derived from T cells, B-cell-depleted T cells, or PBMCs.

V was shortened by 5 bases and J by 0 bases, with 4 bases between the two germline ends. The CDR3 covers 12 residues. Per germline, CDR1 LGHDT and CDR2 YNNKEL (reference sequence). The table came from immunoSEQ multiplex PCR; TCRdb's copy has only in-frame clones and leaves some out. The table includes about 150,000 clones, approximately 78% detected once. This receptor was obtained from a man aged 60 to 69 who had recovered from COVID-19. This chain links TRBV3-1 (or the pseudogene TRBV3-2) with TRBJ2-5; D not resolved. Sequenced input: peripheral blood. CDR3 coding DNA: TGTGCCAGCAGCAACAACCAAGAGACCCAGTACTTC. This translates into CASSNNQETQYF.